What follows is one T cell receptor (beta chain) and its context. Method: immunoSEQ multiplex PCR; TCRdb's copy keeps in-frame clones and lacks some. The sample consists of 170,000 or so clones, roughly 80% of them appearing once. The CDR3 sequence is 16 residues long. The germline gives CDR1 LNHNV, CDR2 YYDKDF (reference sequence). The V and J ends lost 2 bases and 2 bases, in that order; junction bases with no gene match: 7. The sample belongs to a study of cytomegalovirus exposure and HLA in healthy donors. Study-level information: Later analysis reported that the approximately 120 validation repertoires shared the platform of the approximately 670 first-cohort repertoires.

The V call is TRBV15, the J call TRBJ2-3, with TRBD1 matching over 7 bases. The sequence was collected from a woman younger than 30 in good health and CMV-seropositive. The sample taken for sequencing was PBMCs. The CDR3 region is CATSRFGTESTDTQYF. The CDR3 DNA sequence: TGTGCCACCAGCAGATTCGGGACAGAATCCACAGATACGCAGTATTTT.